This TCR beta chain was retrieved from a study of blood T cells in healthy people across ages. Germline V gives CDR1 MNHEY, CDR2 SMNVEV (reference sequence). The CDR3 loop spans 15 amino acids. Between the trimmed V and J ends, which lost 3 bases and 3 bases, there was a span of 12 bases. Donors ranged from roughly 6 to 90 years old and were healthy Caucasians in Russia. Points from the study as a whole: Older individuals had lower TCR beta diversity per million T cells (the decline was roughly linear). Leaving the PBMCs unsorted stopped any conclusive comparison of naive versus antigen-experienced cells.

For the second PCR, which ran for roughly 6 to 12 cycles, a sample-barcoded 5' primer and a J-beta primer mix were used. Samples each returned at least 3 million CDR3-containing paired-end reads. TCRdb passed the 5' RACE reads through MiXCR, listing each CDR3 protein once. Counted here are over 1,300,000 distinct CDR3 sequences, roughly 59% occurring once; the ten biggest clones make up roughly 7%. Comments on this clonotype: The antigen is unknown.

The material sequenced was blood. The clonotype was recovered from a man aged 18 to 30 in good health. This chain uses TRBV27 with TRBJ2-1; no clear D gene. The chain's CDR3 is CASSLDDSLYNEQFF. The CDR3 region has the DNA TGTGCCAGCAGTTTGGACGACTCCCTCTACAATGAGCAGTTCTTC.